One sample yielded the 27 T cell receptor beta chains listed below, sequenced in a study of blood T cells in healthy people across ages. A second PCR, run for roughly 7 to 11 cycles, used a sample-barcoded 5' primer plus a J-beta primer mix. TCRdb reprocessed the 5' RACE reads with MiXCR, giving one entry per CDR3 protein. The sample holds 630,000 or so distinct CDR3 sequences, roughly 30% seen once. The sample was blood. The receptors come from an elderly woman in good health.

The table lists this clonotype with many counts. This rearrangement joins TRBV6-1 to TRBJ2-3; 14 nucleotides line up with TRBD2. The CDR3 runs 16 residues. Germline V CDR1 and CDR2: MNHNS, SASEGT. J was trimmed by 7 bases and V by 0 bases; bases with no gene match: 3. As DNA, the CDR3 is TGTGCCAGCAGTGAAGCGAGGACTAGCGGGGGGTATACGCAGTATTTT. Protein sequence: CASSEARTSGGYTQYF.

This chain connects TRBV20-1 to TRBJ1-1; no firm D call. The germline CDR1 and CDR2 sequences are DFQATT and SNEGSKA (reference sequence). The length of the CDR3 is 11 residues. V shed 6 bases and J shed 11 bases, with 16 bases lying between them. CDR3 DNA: TGCAGTGCAGATGGGCCCCTTGGGGCTTTCTTT. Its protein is CSADGPLGAFF.

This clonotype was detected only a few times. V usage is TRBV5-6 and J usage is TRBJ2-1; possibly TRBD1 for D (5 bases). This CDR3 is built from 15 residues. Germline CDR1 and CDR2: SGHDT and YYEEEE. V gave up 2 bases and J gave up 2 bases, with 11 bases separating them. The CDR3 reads CASSFRRTTYNEQFF. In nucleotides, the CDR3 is TGTGCCAGCAGCTTTCGACGGACAACCTACAATGAGCAGTTCTTC.

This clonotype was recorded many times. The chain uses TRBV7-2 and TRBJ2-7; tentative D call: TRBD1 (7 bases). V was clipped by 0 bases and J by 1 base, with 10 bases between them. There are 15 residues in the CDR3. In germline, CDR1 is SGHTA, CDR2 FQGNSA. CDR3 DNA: TGTGCCAGCAGCTTAGCGACAGGGAGGTCCTACGAGCAGTACTTC. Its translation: CASSLATGRSYEQYF.

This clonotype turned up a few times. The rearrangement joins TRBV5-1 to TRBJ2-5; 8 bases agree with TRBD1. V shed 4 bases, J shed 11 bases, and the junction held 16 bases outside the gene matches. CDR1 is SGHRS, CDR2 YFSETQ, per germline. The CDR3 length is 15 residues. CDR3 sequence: CASSTAPAGGYEQYF. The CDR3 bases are TGCGCCAGCAGCACCGCCCCGGCAGGGGGCTATGAGCAGTACTTC.

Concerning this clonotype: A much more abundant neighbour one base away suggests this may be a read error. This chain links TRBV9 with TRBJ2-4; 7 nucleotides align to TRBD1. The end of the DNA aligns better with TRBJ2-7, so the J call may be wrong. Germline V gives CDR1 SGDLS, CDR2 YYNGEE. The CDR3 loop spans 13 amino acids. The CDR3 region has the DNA TGTGCCAGCGGCGCTGGGACAGACTACGAGCAGTACTTC. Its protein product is CASGAGTDYEQYF.

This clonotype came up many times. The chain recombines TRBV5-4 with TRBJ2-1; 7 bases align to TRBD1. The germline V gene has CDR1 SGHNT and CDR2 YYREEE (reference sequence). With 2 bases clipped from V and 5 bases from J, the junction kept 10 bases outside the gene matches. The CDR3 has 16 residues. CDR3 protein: CASSFYSRGFDNEQFF. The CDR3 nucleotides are TGTGCCAGCAGCTTCTACTCCAGGGGGTTTGACAATGAGCAGTTCTTC.

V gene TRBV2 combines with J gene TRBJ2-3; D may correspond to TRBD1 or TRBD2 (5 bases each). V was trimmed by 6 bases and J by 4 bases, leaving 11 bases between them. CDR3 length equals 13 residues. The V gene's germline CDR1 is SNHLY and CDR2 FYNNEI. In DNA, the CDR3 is TGTGCCAGCAGCCCGGGACGGTCAGATACGCAGTATTTT. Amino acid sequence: CASSPGRSDTQYF.

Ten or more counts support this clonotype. CDR3 bases: TGCAGTGCTATCGGGACTAGCGGGGGGCCCGGTGATACGCAGTATTTT. The encoded protein is CSAIGTSGGPGDTQYF. V usage is TRBV20-1 and J usage is TRBJ2-3; 15 bases fit TRBD2. Germline CDR1 and CDR2: DFQATT and SNEGSKA (reference sequence). The CDR3 covers 16 residues. The J segment lost 6 bases and the V segment lost 4 bases, leaving 8 bases of the junction unmatched.

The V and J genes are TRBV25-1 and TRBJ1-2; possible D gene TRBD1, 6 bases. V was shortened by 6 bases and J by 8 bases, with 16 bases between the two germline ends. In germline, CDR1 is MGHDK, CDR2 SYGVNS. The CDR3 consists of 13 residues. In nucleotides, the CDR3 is TGTGCCAGCAGGGACACAGGGAGGGGCGGCTACACCTTC. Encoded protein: CASRDTGRGGYTF.

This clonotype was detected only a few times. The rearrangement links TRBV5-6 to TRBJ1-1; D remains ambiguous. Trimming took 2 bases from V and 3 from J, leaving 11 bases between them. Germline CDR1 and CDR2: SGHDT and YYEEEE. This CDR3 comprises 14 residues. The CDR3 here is CASSLIEPDTEAFF. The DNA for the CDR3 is TGTGCCAGCAGCTTAATAGAGCCGGACACTGAAGCTTTCTTT.

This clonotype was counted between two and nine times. The DNA of the CDR3 is TGTGCCAGCAGTATAAATCTTGATAACTATGGCTACACCTTC. Translation gives CASSINLDNYGYTF. The V and J genes are TRBV6-1 and TRBJ1-2; no clear D gene. V dropped 5 bases and J dropped 1 base, with 11 bases sitting between them. The germline gives CDR1 MNHNS, CDR2 SASEGT. CDR3 length: 14 residues.

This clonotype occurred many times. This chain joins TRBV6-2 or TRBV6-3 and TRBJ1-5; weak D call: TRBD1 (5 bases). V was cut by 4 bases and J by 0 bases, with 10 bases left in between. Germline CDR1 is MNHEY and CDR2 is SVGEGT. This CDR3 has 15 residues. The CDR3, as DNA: TGTGCCAGCAGTTCCGGGACGGTTAGCAATCAGCCCCAGCATTTT. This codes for CASSSGTVSNQPQHF.

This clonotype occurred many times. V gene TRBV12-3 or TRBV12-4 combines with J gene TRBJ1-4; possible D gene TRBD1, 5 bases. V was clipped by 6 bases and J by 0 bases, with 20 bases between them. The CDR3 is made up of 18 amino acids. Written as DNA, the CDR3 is TGTGCCAGCAGCGACAATATGGGGCCCCTTGCAACTAATGAAAAACTGTTTTTT. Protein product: CASSDNMGPLATNEKLFF.

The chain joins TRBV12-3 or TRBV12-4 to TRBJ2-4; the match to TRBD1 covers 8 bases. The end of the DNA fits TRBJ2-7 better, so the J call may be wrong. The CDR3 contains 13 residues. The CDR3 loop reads CASTYRGSHEQYF. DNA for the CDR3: TGTGCCAGCACCTACAGGGGGTCTCACGAGCAGTACTTC.

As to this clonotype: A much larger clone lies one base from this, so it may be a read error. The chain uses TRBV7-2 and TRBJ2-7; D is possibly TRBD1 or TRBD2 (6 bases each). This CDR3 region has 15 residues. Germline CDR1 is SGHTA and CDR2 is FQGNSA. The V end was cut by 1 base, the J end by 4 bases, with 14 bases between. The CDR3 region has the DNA TGTGCCAGCAGCTTAGGGGCGGGACATCCTTACGAGCAGTACTTC. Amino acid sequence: CASSLGAGHPYEQYF.

CDR3 nucleotide sequence: TGTGCCAGCAGTGGGAGACACGCAACTAATGAAAAACTGTTTTTT. Translating it yields CASSGRHATNEKLFF. The chain is built from TRBV2 and TRBJ1-4, with no clear D. The CDR3 length is 15 residues. Germline CDR1 SNHLY, CDR2 FYNNEI. Trimming shortened V by 4 bases and J by 0 bases, and 9 bases separated the two germline ends.

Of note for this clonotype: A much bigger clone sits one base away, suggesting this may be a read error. The CDR3, as DNA: TGCAGTGCTAAAGTGTGGACAGAGAGCTCCTACGAGCAGTACTTC. This encodes CSAKVWTESSYEQYF. This chain joins TRBV20-1 and TRBJ2-7, with D possibly matching TRBD1 (6 bases). Germline CDR1 is DFQATT and CDR2 is SNEGSKA (reference sequence). The germline V and J ends were trimmed by 4 bases and 0 bases, with 16 bases remaining between them. CDR3 length: 15 residues.

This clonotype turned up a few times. The CDR3 coding sequence is TGCAGCGTTGACTATGTCTATGAGCAGTACTTC. Amino acids: CSVDYVYEQYF. This rearrangement joins TRBV29-1 to TRBJ2-5; D remains unclear. Germline V lookup: CDR1 SQVTM, CDR2 ANQGSEA. Trimming removed 3 bases at V and 11 bases at J, with 13 bases between. The CDR3 extends over 11 amino acids.

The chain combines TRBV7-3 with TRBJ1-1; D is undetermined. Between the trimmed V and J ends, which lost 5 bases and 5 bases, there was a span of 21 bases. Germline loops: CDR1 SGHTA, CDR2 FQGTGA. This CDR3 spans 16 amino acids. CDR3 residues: CASSPQGQNLGTEAFF. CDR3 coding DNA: TGTGCCAGCAGCCCCCAAGGGCAGAACCTAGGTACTGAAGCTTTCTTT.

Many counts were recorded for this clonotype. CDR3 nucleotides: TGTGCCAGCAGTTTGTTCGGCAGGGTTGGCTACACCTTC. Amino acids: CASSLFGRVGYTF. The chain employs TRBV12-3 or TRBV12-4 and TRBJ1-2; perhaps TRBD1 as D (5 bases). This CDR3 spans 13 amino acids. The ends were cut back, 3 bases at V and 7 bases at J, with 12 bases in the middle.

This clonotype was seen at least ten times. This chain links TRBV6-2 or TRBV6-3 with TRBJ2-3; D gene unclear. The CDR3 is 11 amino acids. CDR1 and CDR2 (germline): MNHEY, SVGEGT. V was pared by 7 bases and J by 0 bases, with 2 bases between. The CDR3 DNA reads TGTGCCAGCACCAGCACAGATACGCAGTATTTT. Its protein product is CASTSTDTQYF.

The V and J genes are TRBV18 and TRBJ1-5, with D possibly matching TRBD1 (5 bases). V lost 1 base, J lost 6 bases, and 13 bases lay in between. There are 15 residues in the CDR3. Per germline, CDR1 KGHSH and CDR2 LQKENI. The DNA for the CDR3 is TGTGCCAGCTCACCACGGGCAGGGCAAGGTCAGCCCCAGCATTTT. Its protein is CASSPRAGQGQPQHF.

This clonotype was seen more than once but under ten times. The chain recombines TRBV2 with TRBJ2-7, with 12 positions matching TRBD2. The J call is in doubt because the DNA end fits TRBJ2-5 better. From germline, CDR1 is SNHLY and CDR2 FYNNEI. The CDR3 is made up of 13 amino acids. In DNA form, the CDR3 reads TGTGCCAGCGTCCTAGCGGGGGGGGAGACCCAGTACTTC. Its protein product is CASVLAGGETQYF.

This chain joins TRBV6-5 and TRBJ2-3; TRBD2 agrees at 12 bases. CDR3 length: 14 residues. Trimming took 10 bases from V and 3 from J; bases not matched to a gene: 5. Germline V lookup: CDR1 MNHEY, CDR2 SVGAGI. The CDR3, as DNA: TGTGCCACCGGACTAGCGGGGAGGACAGATACGCAGTATTTT. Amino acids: CATGLAGRTDTQYF.

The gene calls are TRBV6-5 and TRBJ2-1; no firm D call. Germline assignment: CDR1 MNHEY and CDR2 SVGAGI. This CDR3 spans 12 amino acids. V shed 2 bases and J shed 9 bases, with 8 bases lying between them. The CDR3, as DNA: TGTGCCAGCAGTTACGCCGGCCTTGAGCAGTTCTTC. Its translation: CASSYAGLEQFF.

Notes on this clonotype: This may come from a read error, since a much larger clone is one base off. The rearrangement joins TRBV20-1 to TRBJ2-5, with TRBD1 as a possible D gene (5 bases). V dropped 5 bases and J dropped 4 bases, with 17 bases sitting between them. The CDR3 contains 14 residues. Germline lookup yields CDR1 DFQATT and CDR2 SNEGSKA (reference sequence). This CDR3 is CSAVSTGRVETQYF. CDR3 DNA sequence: TGCAGTGCTGTCTCCACAGGCCGGGTAGAGACCCAGTACTTC.